Reported below is one T cell receptor beta chain. Its antigen is unidentified. The source of the sample is a study of cytomegalovirus exposure and HLA in healthy donors. The PCR employed 60 Vbeta primers together with 13 Jbeta primers. Sequenced by immunoSEQ multiplex PCR; TCRdb stores in-frame clones only, minus some. The data contain 150,000 to 250,000 clones, 79% of them singletons. Findings and limits, study-wide: Analysis was carried out at a later point, and it linked a missense DCLRE1C variant to TCR beta V- and J-gene trimming. Compared with the approximately 680-donor mean, an Asian-associated ancestry cluster reportedly had fewer N-insertions, according to a later analysis. An analysis done earlier found most TCR beta V segments productive about 87% or about 30% of the time.

Germline lookup yields CDR1 MNHNS and CDR2 SASEGT. CDR3 length equals 14 residues. J lost 6 bases, V lost 4 bases, and 5 bases had no gene match. Likely unrecorded immune exposures existed in these nominally healthy donors. The chain joins TRBV6-1 to TRBJ2-3; TRBD2 matches at 9 bases. Sequenced material: PBMCs. The receptor was isolated from a girl between 5 and 17 years old in good health and CMV-seropositive. CDR3 residues: CASSAGGGADTQYF. CDR3 in DNA: TGTGCCAGCAGTGCGGGCGGGGGGGCCGATACGCAGTATTTT.